Shown below are 19 T cell receptor beta chains from a single sample sequenced in a study of T cell responses to AZD1222 COVID-19 vaccine. Profiling relied on immunoSEQ multiplex PCR, and the TCRdb table lists in-frame clones only, not all of them. In the table there are about 200,000 clones, around 90% of which are singletons. Material: peripheral blood, obtained 28 days after the second dose of the MenACWY control vaccine. These receptor sequences come from an adult who received the MenACWY meningococcal vaccine as a control.

This chain links TRBV28 with TRBJ1-2; D gene uncertain. Trimming cost V 7 bases and J 6 bases, with 24 bases left between them. This CDR3 has 16 residues. Germline CDR1 MDHEN, CDR2 SYDVKM. CDR3 DNA sequence: TGTGCCAGCACTGGTGGGCAGGAGACCTTTCTTAATGGCTACACCTTC. Its protein product is CASTGGQETFLNGYTF.

This chain uses TRBV5-1 with TRBJ1-1; D is possibly TRBD1 (6 bases). The CDR3 runs to 15 residues. V lost 4 bases to trimming and J lost 3 bases, with 16 bases between them. Germline V gene sequence: CDR1 SGHRS, CDR2 YFSETQ. The CDR3 DNA reads TGCGCCAGCAGCCCCCAGGGGACGGTTGACACTGAAGCTTTCTTT. It translates to CASSPQGTVDTEAFF.

DNA of the CDR3: TGTGCCAGTAGCGCAGGGACGGTTCTAGCTGGAAACACCATATATTTT. Its protein product is CASSAGTVLAGNTIYF. The rearrangement links TRBV19 to TRBJ1-3, with D perhaps TRBD1 (5 bases). CDR3 length: 16 amino acids. Looked up from germline, CDR1 is LNHDA and CDR2 is SQIVND (reference sequence). V dropped 6 bases and J dropped 2 bases, with 17 bases sitting between them.

The chain carries TRBV30 and TRBJ2-1; TRBD2 agrees at 9 bases. The V and J ends lost 2 bases and 8 bases, in that order; junction bases with no gene match: 7. Germline loops: CDR1 GTSNPN, CDR2 SVGIG (reference sequence). CDR3 length equals 14 residues. The CDR3 is CAWSRGGRGYEQFF. The CDR3, as DNA: TGTGCCTGGAGTCGGGGCGGGAGGGGGTATGAGCAGTTCTTC.

The genes are TRBV7-2 and TRBJ1-2; TRBD1 matches at 8 bases. This CDR3 comprises 15 residues. Germline V gene sequence: CDR1 SGHTA, CDR2 FQGNSA. Trimming removed 5 bases from V and 4 bases from J; junction bases left unmatched: 9. CDR3 sequence: CASSQNRGKGYGYTF. The CDR3 DNA reads TGTGCCAGCAGCCAAAACAGGGGGAAAGGCTATGGCTACACCTTC.

This chain uses TRBV19 with TRBJ2-2; 7 bases map to TRBD1. The J segment lost 4 bases and the V segment lost 10 bases, leaving 6 bases of the junction unmatched. CDR3 size: 13 residues. The germline gives CDR1 LNHDA, CDR2 SQIVND (reference sequence). The CDR3 spells CATEQGLTGELFF. As DNA, the CDR3 is TGTGCCACCGAACAGGGGCTCACCGGGGAGCTGTTTTTT.

The chain combines TRBV28 with TRBJ1-5; 7 bases are a match to TRBD1. The J segment lost 11 bases and the V segment lost 8 bases, leaving 9 bases of the junction unmatched. The CDR3 is made up of 12 amino acids. The germline V gene encodes CDR1 MDHEN and CDR2 SYDVKM. CDR3 sequence reads: CASYGQARAQHF. The CDR3, as DNA: TGTGCCAGCTATGGACAGGCGAGAGCCCAGCATTTT.

The chain couples TRBV14 to TRBJ2-3; D not resolved. The V gene lost 1 base and the J gene lost 4 bases, with 9 bases spanning the gap. The CDR3 runs 14 residues. Germline V gene data show CDR1 as SGHDN and CDR2 as FVKESK. This chain's CDR3 is CASSQVGRADTQYF. CDR3 bases: TGTGCCAGCAGCCAAGTCGGTAGGGCAGATACGCAGTATTTT. Using reference TRBV14 and TRBJ2-3 for the parts outside the CDR3, the full variable domain is EAGVTQFPSHSVIEKGQTVTLRCDPISGHDNLYWYRRVMGKEIKFLLHFVKESKQDESGMPNNRFLAERTGGTYSTLKVQPAELEDSGVYFCASSQVGRADTQYFGPGTRLTVL.

The chain has TRBV7-3 and TRBJ2-1; 12 positions agree with TRBD2. Germline values: CDR1 SGHTA, CDR2 FQGTGA. V lost 5 bases to trimming and J lost 5 bases; unmatched junction nucleotides: 16. The CDR3 spans 19 residues. CDR3 residues: CASSPRGLAGGGHHNEQFF. The CDR3 nucleotides are TGTGCCAGCAGCCCTAGGGGGCTAGCGGGAGGGGGGCACCACAATGAGCAGTTCTTC.

This clone was picked up one time. CDR3: CASSATGNGDTEAFF. In nucleotides, the CDR3 is TGTGCCAGCTCAGCCACAGGGAACGGGGACACTGAAGCTTTCTTT. The chain recombines TRBV18 with TRBJ1-1; tentatively, D is TRBD1 (6 bases). The V gene's germline CDR1 is KGHSH and CDR2 LQKENI. The CDR3 loop spans 15 amino acids. The ends were cut back, 5 bases at V and 3 bases at J, with 16 bases in the middle.

The V and J genes are TRBV4-3 and TRBJ2-6; D is undetermined. The V end lost 1 base, the J end lost 1 base, and 14 bases lay between the germline ends. This CDR3 is 18 amino acids long. Germline lookup yields CDR1 LGHNA and CDR2 YSLEER. CDR3 nucleotides: TGCGCCAGCAGCCAAGTGGGGTTGTCGGTATCTGGGGCCAACGTCCTGACTTTC. It encodes CASSQVGLSVSGANVLTF.

The chain links TRBV9 to TRBJ2-7, with 11 positions matching TRBD2. Per germline, CDR1 SGDLS and CDR2 YYNGEE. After removal of 6 bases from V and 6 bases from J, the junction contained 8 bases not matched to a gene. The CDR3 totals 14 residues. The CDR3 bases are TGTGCCAGCACCCTTTCCGGGACTAGCGGCGAGCAGTACTTC. It is translated as CASTLSGTSGEQYF.

The V and J genes are TRBV7-2 and TRBJ1-1; 7 bases are a match to TRBD1. Germline V gene data show CDR1 as SGHTA and CDR2 as FQGNSA. V shed 2 bases, J shed 4 bases, and the junction held 10 bases outside the gene matches. CDR3 length equals 16 residues. The CDR3 DNA reads as TGTGCCAGCAGCTTATCTCCAGGGGGTCTAAGCACTGAAGCTTTCTTT. This translates into CASSLSPGGLSTEAFF.

J is TRBJ2-7 and V is TRBV9; D not resolved. There are 13 residues in the CDR3. V was cut by 4 bases and J by 6 bases, with 14 bases left in between. The germline V gene encodes CDR1 SGDLS and CDR2 YYNGEE. DNA of the CDR3: TGTGCCAGCAGCCCCCGAAATGACGCCGAGCAGTACTTC. Residues: CASSPRNDAEQYF.

The rearrangement joins TRBV28 to TRBJ2-6, with TRBD1 identical over 9 bases. The CDR3 contains 18 residues. V trimming: 1 base; J trimming: 2 bases; junction bases outside the gene matches: 6. Germline V gives CDR1 MDHEN, CDR2 SYDVKM. The CDR3 region is CASSLSGTGFAGANVLTF. CDR3 DNA sequence: TGTGCCAGCAGTTTATCCGGGACAGGGTTCGCTGGGGCCAACGTCCTGACTTTC.

CDR3 DNA sequence: TGTGCCAGCAGCTTGGGACTAGCGAAGTACCAAGAGACCCAGTACTTC. Its protein product is CASSLGLAKYQETQYF. The V gene is TRBV5-8, the J gene TRBJ2-5, with 8 bases matching TRBD2. With V trimmed by 0 bases and J by 0 bases, 4 bases remained unmatched. This CDR3 contains 16 residues. Germline lookup yields CDR1 SGHTS and CDR2 YDEGEE.

As DNA, the CDR3 is TGTGCCAGCAGTTTCTGGACAGGAGCCACAGATACGCAGTATTTT. Its protein product is CASSFWTGATDTQYF. J is TRBJ2-3 and V is TRBV28, with 7 bases aligning to TRBD1. This CDR3 has 15 amino acids. The germline V gene encodes CDR1 MDHEN and CDR2 SYDVKM. The junction had 5 bases not matched to a gene; V was cut back by 3 bases and J by 2 bases.

V is TRBV6-5 and J is TRBJ2-1; D may be TRBD1 or TRBD2 (6 bases each). V gave up 5 bases and J gave up 8 bases, with 19 bases separating them. CDR1 and CDR2 (germline): MNHEY, SVGAGI. This CDR3 region has 15 residues. CDR3 nucleotide sequence: TGTGCCAGCAGTCCCCGTCCGGGGGACATCGATGAGCAGTTCTTC. It is translated as CASSPRPGDIDEQFF.

The chain combines TRBV7-3 with TRBJ2-1; 13 bases align to TRBD2. This CDR3 has 15 residues. J was trimmed by 7 bases and V by 5 bases; bases with no gene match: 5. Germline V CDR1 and CDR2: SGHTA, FQGTGA. CDR3 residues: CASSRGLAGLNEQFF. The DNA for the CDR3 is TGTGCCAGCAGCCGGGGACTAGCGGGACTGAATGAGCAGTTCTTC. Filled out from reference TRBV7-3 and TRBJ2-1, the complete variable domain reads GAGVSQTPSNKVTEKGKYVELRCDPISGHTALYWYRQSLGQGPEFLIYFQGTGAADDSGLPNDRFFAVRPEGSVSTLKIQRTERGDSAVYLCASSRGLAGLNEQFFGPGTRLTVL.